The clone carrying this T cell receptor (beta chain) appeared a few times. What it recognizes is unknown. This sample was included in a study of T cells in Graves' hyperthyroidism and ophthalmopathy. Study-level points and caveats: Through a model of 13 V-J features, ophthalmopathy was separated from stable hyperthyroidism.

Looked up from germline, CDR1 is LNHNV and CDR2 is YYDKDF (reference sequence). There are 15 residues in the CDR3. The V end lost 0 bases, the J end lost 6 bases, and 12 bases lay between the germline ends. Amplification targeted TCR beta CDR3 regions from RNA transcripts. TCR CDR3 regions were first amplified by RT-PCR with HTBI primers. In TCRdb, the multiplex PCR reads were re-called with MiXCR into one record per CDR3 protein. The table has about 590,000 distinct CDR3 sequences, more than 15% seen once; the top ten hold approximately 7%. Uncontrolled infection, other autoimmune disease, pregnancy and lactation each barred patients from inclusion.

Input material: blood. The chain combines TRBV15 with TRBJ2-4; D may be TRBD1 (7 bases). The TCR originated in a woman aged 25 to 45 with Graves' hyperthyroidism. The CDR3 loop reads CATSRDFQGGNIQYF. CDR3 nucleotide sequence: TGTGCCACCAGCAGAGACTTCCAGGGGGGAAACATTCAGTACTTC.